Presented here are 18 T cell receptor beta chains from one specimen sequenced in a study of shared T cell receptors in the human thymus. Assay: immunoSEQ multiplex PCR; the TCRdb copy retains only in-frame clones and omits some. The sample has some 700,000 clones, 88% seen once. The sample was also linked to a second study, of human thymus T cells.

The sample taken for sequencing was thymocytes. The receptors shown here come from a boy under two years old with a congenital heart defect.

The rearrangement joins TRBV28 to TRBJ1-2, with 7 nucleotides matching TRBD1. Per germline, CDR1 MDHEN and CDR2 SYDVKM. J gave up 4 bases and V 5 bases, and 7 bases lay outside the gene matches. The CDR3 sequence is 14 residues long. DNA for the CDR3: TGTGCCAGCAGTCAAACTCAGGGGGGCTATGGCTACACCTTC. Its translation is CASSQTQGGYGYTF.

V and J are TRBV4-3 and TRBJ1-2; 10 bases match TRBD1. In germline, CDR1 is LGHNA, CDR2 YSLEER. Losses at the gene ends were 3 bases for V and 7 bases for J; bases not matched to a gene: 11. This CDR3 is 16 amino acids long. CDR3 residues: CASSHAPGQGSGGYTF. In DNA form, the CDR3 reads TGCGCCAGCAGCCATGCTCCGGGACAGGGGAGCGGTGGCTACACCTTC.

The gene calls are TRBV27 and TRBJ1-5, with 8 nucleotides matching TRBD1. This CDR3 is 13 amino acids long. V lost 6 bases to trimming and J lost 6 bases; unmatched junction nucleotides: 4. The germline V gene encodes CDR1 MNHEY and CDR2 SMNVEV (reference sequence). The CDR3 loop reads CASRGQGGQPQHF. In nucleotides, the CDR3 is TGTGCCAGCAGAGGACAGGGAGGTCAGCCCCAGCATTTT.

The gene calls are TRBV27 and TRBJ2-4; weak D call: TRBD1 (5 bases). The germline CDR1 and CDR2 sequences are MNHEY and SMNVEV (reference sequence). The CDR3 spans 14 residues. Trimming removed 10 bases at V and 5 bases at J, with 18 bases between. CDR3 DNA: TGTGCCACTACCAGGGTGGTCCGGGAAAACATTCAGTACTTC. It is translated as CATTRVVRENIQYF.

This clone was seen once. The rearrangement links TRBV11-2 to TRBJ2-2; 7 bases agree with TRBD1. CDR1 and CDR2 (germline): SGHAT, FQNNGV. The CDR3 is 17 residues long. Unmatched junction bases numbered 10, after V lost 2 bases and J lost 4 bases. The DNA for the CDR3 is TGTGCCAGCAGCTTAACCCTAGAGGGGGCTAGCACCGGGGAGCTGTTTTTT. Translating gives CASSLTLEGASTGELFF. The variable domain in full, with the rest retrieved from reference TRBV11-2 and TRBJ2-2, is EAGVAQSPRYKIIEKRQSVAFWCNPISGHATLYWYQQILGQGPKLLIQFQNNGVVDDSQLPKDRFSAERLKGVDSTLKIQPAKLEDSAVYLCASSLTLEGASTGELFFGEGSRLTVL.

The chain joins TRBV5-1 to TRBJ1-1, with 7 bases lining up with TRBD1. The CDR3 contains 16 residues. V lost 4 bases to trimming and J lost 0 bases; unmatched junction nucleotides: 9. Germline CDR1 SGHRS, CDR2 YFSETQ. The CDR3 loop reads CASSGADRVLNTEAFF. The CDR3, as DNA: TGCGCCAGCAGCGGTGCCGACAGGGTCTTGAACACTGAAGCTTTCTTT.

The chain couples TRBV9 to TRBJ1-3, with 7 bases that match TRBD1. Per germline, CDR1 SGDLS and CDR2 YYNGEE. J was trimmed by 2 bases and V by 3 bases; bases with no gene match: 2. This CDR3 is 14 amino acids long. CDR3 bases: TGTGCCAGCAGCGCCAGGGGGGCTGGAAACACCATATATTTT. Protein: CASSARGAGNTIYF.

This clone was observed a single time. This chain connects TRBV25-1 to TRBJ2-7; 10 positions match TRBD1. The CDR3 is made up of 14 amino acids. The germline V gene has CDR1 MGHDK and CDR2 SYGVNS. Unmatched junction bases numbered 6, after V lost 8 bases and J lost 2 bases. In nucleotides, the CDR3 is TGTGCCAGCTCGGGACAGGGGCCAACCTACGAGCAGTACTTC. Its translation is CASSGQGPTYEQYF.

The chain carries TRBV9 and TRBJ2-5, with 12 bases fitting TRBD2. The germline gives CDR1 SGDLS, CDR2 YYNGEE. The junction had 8 bases not matched to a gene; V was cut back by 2 bases and J by 12 bases. The length of the CDR3 is 14 residues. In DNA, the CDR3 is TGTGCCAGCAGCGTCGGACTAGCGGGAAGTCTAAAGTACTTC. Protein: CASSVGLAGSLKYF.

This rearrangement joins TRBV4-1 to TRBJ1-5, with D perhaps matching TRBD1 (6 bases). Germline loops: CDR1 MGHRA, CDR2 YSYEKL. The V end lost 1 base, the J end lost 3 bases, and 13 bases lay between the germline ends. The length of the CDR3 is 16 residues. The CDR3 here is CASSQVRTDNNQPQHF. CDR3 sequence (DNA): TGCGCCAGCAGCCAAGTTAGGACAGACAACAATCAGCCCCAGCATTTT.

The gene calls are TRBV4-1 and TRBJ2-3, with D tentatively TRBD2 (5 bases). The CDR3 loop spans 14 amino acids. Between the trimmed V and J ends, which lost 0 bases and 1 base, there was a span of 5 bases. Germline V gene data show CDR1 as MGHRA and CDR2 as YSYEKL. For the CDR3, the DNA is TGCGCCAGCAGCCAAGACGGGGGCACAGATACGCAGTATTTT. It codes for CASSQDGGTDTQYF.

The chain uses TRBV7-9 and TRBJ2-1, with 10 bases matching TRBD2. The ends lost 4 bases at V and 8 bases at J; junction bases unmatched: 20. The length of the CDR3 is 19 residues. CDR1 is SEHNR and CDR2 is FQNEAQ in the germline V gene (reference sequence). DNA for the CDR3: TGTGCCAGCAGCTCCTACGGGACTAGCGAGGGCATAACGGTAGATGAGCAGTTCTTC. Translation gives CASSSYGTSEGITVDEQFF.

The genes are TRBV5-8 and TRBJ1-2; 10 bases align to TRBD1. Germline CDR1 and CDR2: SGHTS and YDEGEE. The ends lost 4 bases at V and 2 bases at J; junction bases unmatched: 2. The CDR3 is 14 residues long. The CDR3 reads CASSPGQGNYGYTF. CDR3 coding DNA: TGTGCCAGCAGCCCGGGACAGGGGAACTATGGCTACACCTTC. Full variable domain (outside the CDR3, taken from reference TRBV5-8 and TRBJ1-2): EAGVTQSPTHLIKTRGQQATLRCSPISGHTSVYWYQQALGLGLQFLLWYDEGEERNRGNFPPRFSGRQFPNYSSELNVNALELEDSALYLCASSPGQGNYGYTFGSGTRLTVV.

The chain recombines TRBV25-1 with TRBJ2-3; D is unclear. The V end lost 4 bases, the J end lost 1 base, and 15 bases lay between the germline ends. CDR1 is MGHDK and CDR2 is SYGVNS in the germline V gene. This CDR3 contains 16 residues. This CDR3 reads CASSASVFPGTDTQYF. Written as DNA, the CDR3 is TGTGCCAGCAGTGCCTCCGTTTTCCCTGGCACAGATACGCAGTATTTT.

The V and J genes are TRBV15 and TRBJ1-3; weak D call: TRBD1 (6 bases). Germline CDR1 is LNHNV and CDR2 is YYDKDF (reference sequence). Trimming took 3 bases from V and 5 from J, leaving 26 bases between them. This CDR3 contains 19 residues. CDR3 bases: TGTGCCACCAGCAGGCCTACTCAGCACCGGAGGACAGATCGAAACACCATATATTTT. Encoded protein: CATSRPTQHRRTDRNTIYF.

This sequence joins TRBV29-1 and TRBJ2-7, with D hard to call. V was pared by 6 bases and J by 2 bases, with 17 bases between. CDR1 is SQVTM, CDR2 ANQGSEA, per germline. The CDR3 is 14 amino acids. This CDR3 is CSVTHVQIPYEQYF. The CDR3 DNA follows: TGCAGCGTCACCCACGTACAGATTCCCTACGAGCAGTACTTC.

The DNA for the CDR3 is TGTGCCAGCAGTCCATTCACAGATACGCAGTATTTT. Translated, it gives CASSPFTDTQYF. The V call is TRBV27, the J call TRBJ2-3; D ambiguous. The germline V and J ends were trimmed by 5 bases and 2 bases, with 5 bases remaining between them. Germline lookup yields CDR1 MNHEY and CDR2 SMNVEV (reference sequence). The CDR3 totals 12 residues.

The chain links TRBV10-1 to TRBJ2-1; D unclear. V shed 2 bases and J shed 5 bases, with 19 bases lying between them. The CDR3 extends over 17 amino acids. Germline-derived CDR1 and CDR2 are WNHNN and SYGVQD (reference sequence). CDR3 DNA: TGCGCCAGCAGTGAGAGAGGTATTTCGGCCGCTCACAATGAGCAGTTCTTC. This translates into CASSERGISAAHNEQFF.